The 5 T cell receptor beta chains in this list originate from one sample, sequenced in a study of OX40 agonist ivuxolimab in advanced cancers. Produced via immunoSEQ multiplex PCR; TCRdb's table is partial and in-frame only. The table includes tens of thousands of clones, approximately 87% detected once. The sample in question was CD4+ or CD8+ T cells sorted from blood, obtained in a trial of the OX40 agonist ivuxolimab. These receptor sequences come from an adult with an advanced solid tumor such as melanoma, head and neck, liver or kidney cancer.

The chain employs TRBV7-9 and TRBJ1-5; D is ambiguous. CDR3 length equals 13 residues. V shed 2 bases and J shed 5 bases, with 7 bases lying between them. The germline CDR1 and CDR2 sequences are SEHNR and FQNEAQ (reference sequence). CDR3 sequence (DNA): TGTGCCAGCAGCTTAAGCGTAGATCAGCCCCAGCATTTT. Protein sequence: CASSLSVDQPQHF.

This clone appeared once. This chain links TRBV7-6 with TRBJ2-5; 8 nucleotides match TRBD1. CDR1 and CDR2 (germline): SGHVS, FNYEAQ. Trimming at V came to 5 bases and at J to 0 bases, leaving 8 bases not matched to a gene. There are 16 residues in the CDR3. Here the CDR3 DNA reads TGTGCCAGCAGCCGAAGGCAGGGGGCGAACCAAGAGACCCAGTACTTC. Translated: CASSRRQGANQETQYF.

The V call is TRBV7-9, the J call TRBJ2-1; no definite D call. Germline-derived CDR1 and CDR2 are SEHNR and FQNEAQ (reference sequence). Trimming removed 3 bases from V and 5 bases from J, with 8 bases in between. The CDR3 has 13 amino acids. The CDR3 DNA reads TGTGCCAGCAGCTTTAGCCCCCACAATGAGCAGTTCTTC. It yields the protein CASSFSPHNEQFF.

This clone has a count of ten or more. CDR3 sequence (DNA): TGTGCCAGCAGCGTCGGACAGGGGCGTCGCAATCAGCCCCAGCATTTT. Translation: CASSVGQGRRNQPQHF. V is TRBV7-2 and J is TRBJ1-5; 9 nucleotides match TRBD1. The CDR3 sequence is 16 residues long. V was pared by 5 bases and J by 2 bases, with 7 bases of the junction left unmatched. Germline V gene sequence: CDR1 SGHTA, CDR2 FQGNSA.

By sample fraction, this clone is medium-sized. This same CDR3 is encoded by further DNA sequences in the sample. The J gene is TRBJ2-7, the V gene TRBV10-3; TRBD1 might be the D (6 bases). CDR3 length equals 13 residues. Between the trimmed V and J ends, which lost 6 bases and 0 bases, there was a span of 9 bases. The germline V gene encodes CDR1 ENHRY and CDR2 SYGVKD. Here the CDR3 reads CAIRDRLSYEQYF. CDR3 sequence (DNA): TGTGCCATCAGGGACAGACTCTCCTACGAGCAGTACTTC.